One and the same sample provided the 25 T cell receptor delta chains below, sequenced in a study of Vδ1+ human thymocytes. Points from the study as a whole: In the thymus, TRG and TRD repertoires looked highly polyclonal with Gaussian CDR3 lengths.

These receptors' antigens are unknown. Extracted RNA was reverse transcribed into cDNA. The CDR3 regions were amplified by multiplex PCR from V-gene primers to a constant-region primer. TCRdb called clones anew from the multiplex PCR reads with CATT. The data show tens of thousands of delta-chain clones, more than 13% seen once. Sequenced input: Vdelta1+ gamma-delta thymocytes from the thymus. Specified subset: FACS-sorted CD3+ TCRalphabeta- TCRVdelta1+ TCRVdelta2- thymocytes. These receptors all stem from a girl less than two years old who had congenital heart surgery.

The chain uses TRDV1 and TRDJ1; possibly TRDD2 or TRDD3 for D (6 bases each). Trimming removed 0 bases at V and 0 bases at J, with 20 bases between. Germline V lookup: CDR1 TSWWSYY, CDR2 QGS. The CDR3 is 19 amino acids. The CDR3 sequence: CALGELEPFRGDDTDKLIF. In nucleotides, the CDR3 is TGTGCTCTTGGGGAACTAGAACCCTTCCGTGGGGATGACACCGATAAACTCATCTTT.

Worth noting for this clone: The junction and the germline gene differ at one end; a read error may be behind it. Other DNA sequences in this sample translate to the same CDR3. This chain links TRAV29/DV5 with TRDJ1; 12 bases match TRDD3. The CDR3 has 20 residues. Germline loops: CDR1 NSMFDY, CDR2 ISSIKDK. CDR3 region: CAANCPFLPYWGIHTDKLIF. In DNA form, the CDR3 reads TGTGCCGCAAACTGCCCTTTCCTTCCGTACTGGGGGATACACACCGATAAACTCATCTTT.

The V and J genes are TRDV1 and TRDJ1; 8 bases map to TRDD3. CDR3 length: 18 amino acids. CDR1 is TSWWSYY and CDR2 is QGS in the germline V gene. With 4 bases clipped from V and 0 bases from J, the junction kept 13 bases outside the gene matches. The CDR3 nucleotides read TGTGCTCTTGGGGTACAAAGGCTGGGGGACTCGTACACCGATAAACTCATCTTT. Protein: CALGVQRLGDSYTDKLIF.

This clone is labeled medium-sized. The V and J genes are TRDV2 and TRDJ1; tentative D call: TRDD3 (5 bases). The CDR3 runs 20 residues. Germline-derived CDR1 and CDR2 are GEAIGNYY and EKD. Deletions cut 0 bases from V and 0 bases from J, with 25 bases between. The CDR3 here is CACDTEWGHPQTGYTDKLIF. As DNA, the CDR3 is TGTGCCTGTGACACCGAGTGGGGCCACCCACAGACAGGGTACACCGATAAACTCATCTTT.

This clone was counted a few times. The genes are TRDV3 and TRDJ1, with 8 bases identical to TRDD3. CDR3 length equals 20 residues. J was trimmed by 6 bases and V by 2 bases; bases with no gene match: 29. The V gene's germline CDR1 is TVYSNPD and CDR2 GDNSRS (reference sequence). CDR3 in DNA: TGTGCCTTTCCCCCGGGTGGCCGGATGGGGGATTATGGTGTTGGGAATAAACTCATCTTT. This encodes CAFPPGGRMGDYGVGNKLIF.

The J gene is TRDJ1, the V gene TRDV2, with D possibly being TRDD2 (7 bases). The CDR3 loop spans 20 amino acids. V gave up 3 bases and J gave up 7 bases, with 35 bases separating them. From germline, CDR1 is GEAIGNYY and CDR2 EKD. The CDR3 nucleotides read TGTGCCTGTGACCTCTTCATTCCTACGGTTGGGGGGGACCCCTCCCCTAAACTCATCTTT. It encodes CACDLFIPTVGGDPSPKLIF.

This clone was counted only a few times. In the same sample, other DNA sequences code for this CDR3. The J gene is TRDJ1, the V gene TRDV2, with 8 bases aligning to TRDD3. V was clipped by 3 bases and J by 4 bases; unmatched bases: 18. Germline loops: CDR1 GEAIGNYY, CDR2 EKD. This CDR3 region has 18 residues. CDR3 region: CACDPEGGGGFGGDKLIF. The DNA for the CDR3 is TGTGCCTGTGACCCGGAGGGAGGTGGGGGATTCGGTGGCGATAAACTCATCTTT.

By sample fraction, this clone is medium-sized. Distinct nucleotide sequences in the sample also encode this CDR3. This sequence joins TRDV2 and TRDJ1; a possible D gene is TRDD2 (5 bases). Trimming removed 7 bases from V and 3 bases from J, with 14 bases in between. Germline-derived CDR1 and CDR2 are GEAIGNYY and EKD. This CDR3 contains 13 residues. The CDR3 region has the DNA TGTGCCTGCAACCTCCCTTCGGCCGATAAACTCATCTTT. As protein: CACNLPSADKLIF.

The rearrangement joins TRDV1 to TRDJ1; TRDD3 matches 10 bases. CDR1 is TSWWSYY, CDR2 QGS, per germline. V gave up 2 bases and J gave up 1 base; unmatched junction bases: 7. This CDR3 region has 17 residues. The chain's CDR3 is CALGEKNGGYTTDKLIF. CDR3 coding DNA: TGTGCTCTTGGGGAAAAGAATGGGGGATACACCACCGATAAACTCATCTTT.

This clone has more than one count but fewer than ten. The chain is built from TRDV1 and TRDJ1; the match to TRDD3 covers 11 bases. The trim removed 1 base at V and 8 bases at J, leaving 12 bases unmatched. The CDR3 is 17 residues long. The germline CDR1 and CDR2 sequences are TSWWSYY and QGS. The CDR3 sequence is CALGEPSYLDWGIKLIF. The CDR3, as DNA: TGTGCTCTTGGGGAACCTTCCTACCTCGACTGGGGGATAAAACTCATCTTT.

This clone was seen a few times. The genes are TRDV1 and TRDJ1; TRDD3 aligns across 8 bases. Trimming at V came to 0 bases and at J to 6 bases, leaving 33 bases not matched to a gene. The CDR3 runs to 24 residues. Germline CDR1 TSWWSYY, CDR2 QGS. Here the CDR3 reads CALGELVNSYYYYQAWGSSHKLIF. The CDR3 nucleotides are TGTGCTCTTGGGGAACTAGTTAACTCCTACTACTACTACCAGGCCTGGGGGAGTTCCCATAAACTCATCTTT.

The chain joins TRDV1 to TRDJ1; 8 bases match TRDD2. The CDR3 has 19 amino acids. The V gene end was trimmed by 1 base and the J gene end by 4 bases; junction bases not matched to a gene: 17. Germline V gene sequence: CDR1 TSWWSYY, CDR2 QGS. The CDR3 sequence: CALGERGLPRVVGHDKLIF. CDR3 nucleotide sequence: TGTGCTCTTGGGGAACGCGGCCTTCCTAGAGTTGTGGGGCACGATAAACTCATCTTT.

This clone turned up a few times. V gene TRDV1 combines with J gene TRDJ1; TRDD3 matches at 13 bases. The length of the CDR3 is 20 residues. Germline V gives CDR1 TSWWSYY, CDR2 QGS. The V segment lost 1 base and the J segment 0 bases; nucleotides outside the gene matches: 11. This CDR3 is CALGEREKLGDTEYTDKLIF. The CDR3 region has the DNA TGTGCTCTTGGGGAACGGGAAAAACTGGGGGATACGGAGTACACCGATAAACTCATCTTT.

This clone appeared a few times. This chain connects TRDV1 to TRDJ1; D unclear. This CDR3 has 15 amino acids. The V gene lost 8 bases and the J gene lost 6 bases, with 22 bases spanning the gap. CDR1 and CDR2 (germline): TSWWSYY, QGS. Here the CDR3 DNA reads TGTGCTCTTTCCGTCGGGGCCACCGAGGAGAATAAACTCATCTTT. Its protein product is CALSVGATEENKLIF.

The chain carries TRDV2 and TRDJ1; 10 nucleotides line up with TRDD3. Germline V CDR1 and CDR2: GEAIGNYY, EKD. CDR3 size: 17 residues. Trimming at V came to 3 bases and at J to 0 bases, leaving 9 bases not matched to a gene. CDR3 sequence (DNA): TGTGCCTGTGACGTCGTACTGGGGGATGGGTACACCGATAAACTCATCTTT. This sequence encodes CACDVVLGDGYTDKLIF.

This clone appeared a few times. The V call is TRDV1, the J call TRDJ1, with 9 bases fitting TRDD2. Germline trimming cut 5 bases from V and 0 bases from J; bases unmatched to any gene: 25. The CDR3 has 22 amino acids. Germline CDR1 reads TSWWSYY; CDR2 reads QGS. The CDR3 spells CALGNNSFLRNPGDQDTDKLIF. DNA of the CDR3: TGTGCTCTTGGGAACAATTCCTTCCTACGTAATCCGGGGGATCAGGACACCGATAAACTCATCTTT.

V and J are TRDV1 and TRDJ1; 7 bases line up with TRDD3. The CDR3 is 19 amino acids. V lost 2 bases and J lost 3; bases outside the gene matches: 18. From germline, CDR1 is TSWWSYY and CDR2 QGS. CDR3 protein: CALGEVPGLGVGEADKLIF. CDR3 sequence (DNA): TGTGCTCTTGGGGAAGTTCCGGGGCTGGGGGTCGGCGAGGCCGATAAACTCATCTTT.

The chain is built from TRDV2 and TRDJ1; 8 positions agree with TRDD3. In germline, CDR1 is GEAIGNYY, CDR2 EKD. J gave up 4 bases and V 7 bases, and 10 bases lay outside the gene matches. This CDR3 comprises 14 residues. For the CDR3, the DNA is TGTGCCTGCCTATCTGGGGGACACCTCGATAAACTCATCTTT. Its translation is CACLSGGHLDKLIF.

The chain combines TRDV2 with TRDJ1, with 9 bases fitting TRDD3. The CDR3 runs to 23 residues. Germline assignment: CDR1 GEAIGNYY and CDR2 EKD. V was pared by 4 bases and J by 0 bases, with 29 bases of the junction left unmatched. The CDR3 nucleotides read TGTGCCTGTGATTACTACTTCCTCTACCTACCTACTGGGGATACGGGCTACACCGATAAACTCATCTTT. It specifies CACDYYFLYLPTGDTGYTDKLIF.

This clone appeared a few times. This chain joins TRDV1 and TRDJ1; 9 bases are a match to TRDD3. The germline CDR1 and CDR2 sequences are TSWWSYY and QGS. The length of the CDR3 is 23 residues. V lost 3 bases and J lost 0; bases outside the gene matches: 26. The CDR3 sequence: CALGDTHHLYWGSVEQYTDKLIF. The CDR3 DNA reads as TGTGCTCTTGGGGACACCCACCATTTGTACTGGGGGAGCGTAGAACAGTACACCGATAAACTCATCTTT.

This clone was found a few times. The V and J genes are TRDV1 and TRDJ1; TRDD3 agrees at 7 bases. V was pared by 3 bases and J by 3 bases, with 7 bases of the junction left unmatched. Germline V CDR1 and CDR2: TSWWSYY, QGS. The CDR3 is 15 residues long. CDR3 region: CALGEILGSSDKLIF. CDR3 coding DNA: TGTGCTCTTGGGGAGATACTGGGGTCGTCCGATAAACTCATCTTT.

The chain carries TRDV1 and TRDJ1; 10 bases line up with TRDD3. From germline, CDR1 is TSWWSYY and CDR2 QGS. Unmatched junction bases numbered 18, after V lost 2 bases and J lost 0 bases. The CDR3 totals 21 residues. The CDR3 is CALGEGWGSRTGGSDTDKLIF. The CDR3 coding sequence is TGTGCTCTTGGGGAAGGGTGGGGGTCCCGTACTGGGGGATCGGACACCGATAAACTCATCTTT.

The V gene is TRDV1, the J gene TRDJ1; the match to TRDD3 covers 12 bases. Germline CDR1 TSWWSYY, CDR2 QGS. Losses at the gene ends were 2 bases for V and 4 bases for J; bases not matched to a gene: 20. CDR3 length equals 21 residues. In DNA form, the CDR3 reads TGTGCTCTTGGGGAAGGGCGGCCCGTACTGGGGGATACCCCCCTATGCGATAAACTCATCTTT. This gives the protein CALGEGRPVLGDTPLCDKLIF.

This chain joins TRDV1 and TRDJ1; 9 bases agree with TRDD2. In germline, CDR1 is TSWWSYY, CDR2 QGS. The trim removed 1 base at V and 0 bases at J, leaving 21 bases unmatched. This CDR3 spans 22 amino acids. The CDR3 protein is CALGEPWAFLPGGADYTDKLIF. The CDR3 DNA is TGTGCTCTTGGGGAACCATGGGCCTTCCTACCTGGTGGGGCTGATTACACCGATAAACTCATCTTT.

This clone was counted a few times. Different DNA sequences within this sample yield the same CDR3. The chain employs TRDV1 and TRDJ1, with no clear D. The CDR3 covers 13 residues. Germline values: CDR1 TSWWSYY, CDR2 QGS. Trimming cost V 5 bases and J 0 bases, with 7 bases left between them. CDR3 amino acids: CALGLGYTDKLIF. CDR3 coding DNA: TGTGCTCTTGGGCTAGGGTACACCGATAAACTCATCTTT.